Sequencing of this TCR beta chain was carried out in a study of T-cell reconstitution after alpha-beta-depleted transplantation in children. The length of the CDR3 is 13 residues. V gave up 6 bases and J gave up 6 bases; unmatched junction bases: 4. Germline values: CDR1 SQVTM, CDR2 ANQGSEA. This clonotype was found a few times. The antigen is not known. TCRbeta library preparation incorporated unique molecular identifiers. A single record per CDR3 protein comes from TCRdb applying MiXCR to the PCR reads. The profile shows about 600,000 distinct CDR3 sequences, 10% to 15% of them singletons. The study's findings and limits: Once a year had passed after transplant, T-cell counts and diversity came mostly from newly produced T cells. Some patients' high day-60 TCRbeta diversity was attributed to recipient cells surviving conditioning.

This clonotype was obtained from a male patient younger than 18 who had a stem cell transplant for acute myeloid leukemia, so the T cells may come from the graft donor. This chain joins TRBV29-1 and TRBJ1-5; 11 nucleotides line up with TRBD1. The sequencing used PBMCs, mostly from graft donor cells, collected 360 days after TCRalphabeta/CD19-depleted stem cell transplant. The CDR3 is CSVGTGGSQPQHF. The CDR3 DNA is TGCAGCGTAGGGACAGGGGGTAGTCAGCCCCAGCATTTT.